The clone carrying this T cell receptor beta chain was observed once. With 0 bases removed from V and 10 bases from J, the gap between germline ends came to 12 bases. The CDR3 has 13 amino acids. Germline CDR1 reads SEHNR; CDR2 reads FQNEAQ (reference sequence). This sample is drawn from a study of blood T cell repertoires in COVID-19. Overall study: Specimens from acute and convalescent COVID-19 originated in the United States, Italy and Spain.

Authors' data handling: Nucleated cell number was recorded as an estimate derived from reference gene primer amplification. Produced via immunoSEQ multiplex PCR; TCRdb's table is partial and in-frame only. Clonal size and the V and J genes are those of that table, whereas D and trimming came from the DNA. The sample records 150,000 to 200,000 clones, around 73% being singletons. The clonotype was recovered from a woman aged 50 to 65 who had recovered from COVID-19. V usage is TRBV7-9 and J usage is TRBJ1-1; a weak D match, TRBD1 (5 bases). The source material was PBMCs or T cells enriched from blood (not recorded which). In DNA form, the CDR3 reads TGTGCCAGCAGCTTAGCGGGGGGTCCTGGAGCTTTCTTT. Translating it yields CASSLAGGPGAFF. The complete variable domain, with remaining parts taken from reference TRBV7-9 and TRBJ1-1, reads DTGVSQNPRHKITKRGQNVTFRCDPISEHNRLYWYRQTLGQGPEFLTYFQNEAQLEKSRLLSDRFSAERPKGSFSTLEIQRTEQGDSAMYLCASSLAGGPGAFFGQGTRLTVV.